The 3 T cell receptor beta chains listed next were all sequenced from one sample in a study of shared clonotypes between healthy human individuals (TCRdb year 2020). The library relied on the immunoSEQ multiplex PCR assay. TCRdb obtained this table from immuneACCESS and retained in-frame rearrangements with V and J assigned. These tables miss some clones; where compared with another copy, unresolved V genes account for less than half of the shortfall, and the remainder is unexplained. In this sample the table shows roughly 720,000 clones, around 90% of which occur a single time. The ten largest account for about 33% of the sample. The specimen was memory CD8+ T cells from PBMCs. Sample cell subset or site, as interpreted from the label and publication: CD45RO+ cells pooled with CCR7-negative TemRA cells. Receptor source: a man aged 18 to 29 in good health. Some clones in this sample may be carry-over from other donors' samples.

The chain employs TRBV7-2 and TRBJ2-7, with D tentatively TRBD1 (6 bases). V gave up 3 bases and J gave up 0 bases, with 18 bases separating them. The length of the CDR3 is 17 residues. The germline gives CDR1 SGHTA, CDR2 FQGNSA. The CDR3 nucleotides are TGTGCCAGCAGCTTTCCGACGGCGACAGGAAACTCCTACGAGCAGTACTTC. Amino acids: CASSFPTATGNSYEQYF.

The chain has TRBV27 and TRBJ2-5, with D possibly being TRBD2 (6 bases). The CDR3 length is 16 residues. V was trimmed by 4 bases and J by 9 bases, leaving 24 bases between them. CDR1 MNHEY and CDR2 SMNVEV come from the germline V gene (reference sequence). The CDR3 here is CASSSIYQTGTGPQYF. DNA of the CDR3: TGTGCCAGCAGTTCAATCTACCAAACCGGGACTGGTCCCCAGTACTTC.

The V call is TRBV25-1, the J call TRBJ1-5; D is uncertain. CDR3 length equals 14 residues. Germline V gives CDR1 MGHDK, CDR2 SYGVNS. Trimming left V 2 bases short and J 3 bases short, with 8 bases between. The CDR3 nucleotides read TGTGCCAGCAGTGAAGTTACAGTCAATCAGCCCCAGCATTTT. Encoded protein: CASSEVTVNQPQHF.